Reported below is one T cell receptor (beta chain). The antigen is not known. Measured with immunoSEQ multiplex PCR; TCRdb has only the in-frame clones, and not every one. There are around 97,000 clones in the sample; 75% to 95% occur only once, and about 48% lies in the top ten. This sample stems from a study of T cell responses to AZD1222 COVID-19 vaccine. Findings and caveats of the study: The donors showed a predominance of white British ancestry and of females, with possible underestimation of clonal diversity. Repertoire sampling happened only post peak T cell response. Across spike, vaccine-associated CD4 TCRs were found, dominant at 160-218 and 743-854.

CDR1 SEHNR and CDR2 FQNEAQ come from the germline V gene (reference sequence). The V segment lost 1 base and the J segment 3 bases; nucleotides outside the gene matches: 5. CDR3 length equals 15 residues. The chain uses TRBV7-9 and TRBJ1-2, with TRBD1 identical over 7 bases. This TCR was recovered from an adult in good health. The material sequenced was peripheral blood, taken on day 0 of AZD1222 vaccination. CDR3 bases: TGTGCCAGCAGCTTAGAACAGGGGCGCTACTATGGCTACACCTTC. It codes for CASSLEQGRYYGYTF.